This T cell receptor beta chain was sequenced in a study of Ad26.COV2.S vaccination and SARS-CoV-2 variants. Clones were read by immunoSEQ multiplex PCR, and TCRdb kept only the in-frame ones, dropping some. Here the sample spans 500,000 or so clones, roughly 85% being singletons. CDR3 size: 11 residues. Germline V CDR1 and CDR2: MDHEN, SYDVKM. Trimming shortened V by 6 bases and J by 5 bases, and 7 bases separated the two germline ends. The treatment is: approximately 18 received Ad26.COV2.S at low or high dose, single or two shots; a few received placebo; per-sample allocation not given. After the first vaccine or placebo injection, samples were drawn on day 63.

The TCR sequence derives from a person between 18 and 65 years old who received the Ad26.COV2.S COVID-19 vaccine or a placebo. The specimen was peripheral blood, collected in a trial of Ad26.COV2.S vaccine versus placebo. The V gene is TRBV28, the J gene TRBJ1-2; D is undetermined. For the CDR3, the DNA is TGTGCCAGCAGCAAAGGGTATGGCTACACCTTC. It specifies CASSKGYGYTF.